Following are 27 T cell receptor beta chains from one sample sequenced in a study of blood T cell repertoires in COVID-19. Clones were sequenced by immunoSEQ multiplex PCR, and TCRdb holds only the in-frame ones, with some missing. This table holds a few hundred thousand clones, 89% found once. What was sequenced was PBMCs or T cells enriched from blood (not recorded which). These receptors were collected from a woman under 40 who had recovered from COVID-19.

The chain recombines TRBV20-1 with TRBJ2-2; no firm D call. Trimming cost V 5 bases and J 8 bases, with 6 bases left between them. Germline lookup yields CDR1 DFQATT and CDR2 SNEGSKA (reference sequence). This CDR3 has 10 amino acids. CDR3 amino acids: CSAWAGELFF. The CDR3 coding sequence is TGCAGTGCTTGGGCTGGGGAGCTGTTTTTT.

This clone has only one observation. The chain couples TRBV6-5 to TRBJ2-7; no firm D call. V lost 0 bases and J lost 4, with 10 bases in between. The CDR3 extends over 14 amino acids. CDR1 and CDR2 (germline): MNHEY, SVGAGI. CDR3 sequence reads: CASSYSVYSYEQYF. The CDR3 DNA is TGTGCCAGCAGTTACTCGGTATACTCGTACGAGCAGTACTTC.

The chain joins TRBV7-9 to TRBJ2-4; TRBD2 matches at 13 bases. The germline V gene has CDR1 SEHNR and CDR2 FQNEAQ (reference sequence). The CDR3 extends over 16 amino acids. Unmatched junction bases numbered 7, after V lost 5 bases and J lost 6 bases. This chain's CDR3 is CASSPRLAGGANIQYF. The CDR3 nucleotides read TGTGCCAGCAGCCCGAGACTAGCGGGAGGCGCAAACATTCAGTACTTC.

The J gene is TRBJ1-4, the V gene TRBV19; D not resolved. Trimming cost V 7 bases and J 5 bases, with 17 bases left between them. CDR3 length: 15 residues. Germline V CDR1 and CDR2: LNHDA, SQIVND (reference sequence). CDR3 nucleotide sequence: TGTGCCAGTACCATAAACACCGGCGGCAATGAAAAACTGTTTTTT. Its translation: CASTINTGGNEKLFF.

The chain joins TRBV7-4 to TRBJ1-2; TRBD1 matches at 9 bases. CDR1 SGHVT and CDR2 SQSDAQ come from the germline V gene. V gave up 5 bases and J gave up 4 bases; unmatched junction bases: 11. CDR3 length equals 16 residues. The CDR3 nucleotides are TGTGCCAGCAGCGTCCCGGGACAGGGAAGGGGCTATGGCTACACCTTC. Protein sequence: CASSVPGQGRGYGYTF.

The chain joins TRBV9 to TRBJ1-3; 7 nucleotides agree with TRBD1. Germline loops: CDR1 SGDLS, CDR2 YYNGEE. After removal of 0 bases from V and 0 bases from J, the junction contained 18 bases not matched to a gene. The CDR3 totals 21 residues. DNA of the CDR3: TGTGCCAGCAGCGTAGTTATGGGGTATGGTGGGACAGATATCTCTGGAAACACCATATATTTT. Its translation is CASSVVMGYGGTDISGNTIYF.

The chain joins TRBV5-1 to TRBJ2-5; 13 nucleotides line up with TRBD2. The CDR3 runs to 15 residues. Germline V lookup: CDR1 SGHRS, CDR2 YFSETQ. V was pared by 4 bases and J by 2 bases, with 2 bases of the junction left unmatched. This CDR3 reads CASSPGLAGQETQYF. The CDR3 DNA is TGCGCCAGCAGCCCGGGACTAGCGGGACAAGAGACCCAGTACTTC.

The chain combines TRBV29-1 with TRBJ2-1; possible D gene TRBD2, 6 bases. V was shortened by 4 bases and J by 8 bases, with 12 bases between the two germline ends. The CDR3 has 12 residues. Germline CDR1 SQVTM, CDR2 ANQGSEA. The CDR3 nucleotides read TGCAGCGTTGTATTAAAGCGGGATGAGCAGTTCTTC. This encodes CSVVLKRDEQFF.

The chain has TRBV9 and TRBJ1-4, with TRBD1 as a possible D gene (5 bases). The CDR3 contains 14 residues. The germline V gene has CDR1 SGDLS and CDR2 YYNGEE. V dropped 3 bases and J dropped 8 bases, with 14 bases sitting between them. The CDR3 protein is CASSGSQQGEKLFF. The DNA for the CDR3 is TGTGCCAGCAGCGGTTCACAGCAGGGAGAAAAACTGTTTTTT.

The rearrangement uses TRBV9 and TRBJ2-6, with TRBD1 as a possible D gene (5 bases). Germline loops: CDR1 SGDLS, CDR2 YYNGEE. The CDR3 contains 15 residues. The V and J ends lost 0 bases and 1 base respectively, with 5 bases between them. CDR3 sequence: CASSVEGSGANVLTF. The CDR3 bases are TGTGCCAGCAGCGTAGAGGGGTCTGGGGCCAACGTCCTGACTTTC.

The CDR3 DNA follows: TGTGCCAGCAGCTTTTTTGGGCAGGGGAAGTACGAGCAGTACTTC. Encoded protein: CASSFFGQGKYEQYF. This chain uses TRBV7-8 with TRBJ2-7; a weak D match, TRBD1 (6 bases). The CDR3 has 15 residues. Germline CDR1 SGHVS, CDR2 FQNEAQ. Between the trimmed V and J ends, which lost 3 bases and 4 bases, there was a span of 16 bases.

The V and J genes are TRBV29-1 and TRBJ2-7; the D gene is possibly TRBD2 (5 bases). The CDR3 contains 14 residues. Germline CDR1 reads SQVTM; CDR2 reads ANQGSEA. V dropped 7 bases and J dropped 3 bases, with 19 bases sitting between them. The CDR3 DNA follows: TGCAGCGCTACGGGGTCCAGGACGTACTACGAGCAGTACTTC. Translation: CSATGSRTYYEQYF.

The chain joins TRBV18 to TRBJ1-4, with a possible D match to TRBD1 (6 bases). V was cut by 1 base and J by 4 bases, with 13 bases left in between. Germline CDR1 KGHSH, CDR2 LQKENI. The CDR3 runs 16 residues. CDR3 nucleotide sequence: TGTGCCAGCTCACCACAGCAGGGGCCTATTAATGAAAAACTGTTTTTT. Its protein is CASSPQQGPINEKLFF. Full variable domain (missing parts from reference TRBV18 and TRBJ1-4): NAGVMQNPRHLVRRRGQEARLRCSPMKGHSHVYWYRQLPEEGLKFMVYLQKENIIDESGMPKERFSAEFPKEGPSILRIQQVVRGDSAAYFCASSPQQGPINEKLFFGSGTQLSVL.

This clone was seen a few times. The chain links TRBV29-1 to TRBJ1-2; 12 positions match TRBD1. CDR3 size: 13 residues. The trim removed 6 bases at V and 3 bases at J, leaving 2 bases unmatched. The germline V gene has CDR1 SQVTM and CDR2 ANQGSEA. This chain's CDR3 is CSVGTGGDYGYTF. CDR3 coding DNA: TGCAGCGTCGGGACAGGGGGCGACTATGGCTACACCTTC.

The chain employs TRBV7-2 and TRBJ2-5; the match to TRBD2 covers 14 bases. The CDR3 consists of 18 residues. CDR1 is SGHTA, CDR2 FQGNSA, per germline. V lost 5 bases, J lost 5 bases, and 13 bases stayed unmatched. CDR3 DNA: TGTGCCAGCAGCGCCGGGACTAGCGGGAGCGGTTTAACTGAGACCCAGTACTTC. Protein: CASSAGTSGSGLTETQYF. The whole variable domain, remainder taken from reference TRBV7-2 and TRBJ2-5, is GAGVSQSPSNKVTEKGKDVELRCDPISGHTALYWYRQSLGQGLEFLIYFQGNSAPDKSGLPSDRFSAERTGGSVSTLTIQRTQQEDSAVYLCASSAGTSGSGLTETQYFGPGTRLLVL.

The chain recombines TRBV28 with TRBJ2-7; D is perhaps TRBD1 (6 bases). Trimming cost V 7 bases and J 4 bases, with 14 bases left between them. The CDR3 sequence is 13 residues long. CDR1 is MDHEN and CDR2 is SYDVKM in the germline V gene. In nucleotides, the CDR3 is TGTGCCAGCACCCGGACAGATGGTTACGAGCAGTACTTC. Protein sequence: CASTRTDGYEQYF.

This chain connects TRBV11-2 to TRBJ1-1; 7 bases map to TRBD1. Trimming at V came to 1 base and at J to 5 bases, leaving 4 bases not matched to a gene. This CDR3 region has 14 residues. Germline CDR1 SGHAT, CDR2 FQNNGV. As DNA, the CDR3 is TGTGCCAGCAGCTTAGGGGACAGATGGACTGAAGCTTTCTTT. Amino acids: CASSLGDRWTEAFF.

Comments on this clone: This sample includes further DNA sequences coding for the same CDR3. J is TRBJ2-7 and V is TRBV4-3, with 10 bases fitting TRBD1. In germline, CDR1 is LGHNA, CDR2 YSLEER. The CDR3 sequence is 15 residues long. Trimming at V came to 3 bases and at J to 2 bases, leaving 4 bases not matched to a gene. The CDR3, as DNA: TGCGCCAGCAGCCATTCTGGGACAGGGGCCTACGAGCAGTACTTC. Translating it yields CASSHSGTGAYEQYF.

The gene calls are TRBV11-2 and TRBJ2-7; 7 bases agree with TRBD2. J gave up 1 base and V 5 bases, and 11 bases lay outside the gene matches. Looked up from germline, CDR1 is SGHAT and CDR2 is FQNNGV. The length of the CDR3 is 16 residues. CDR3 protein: CASSPRLAKGSYEQYF. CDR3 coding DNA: TGTGCCAGCAGCCCACGACTAGCCAAGGGGTCCTACGAGCAGTACTTC.

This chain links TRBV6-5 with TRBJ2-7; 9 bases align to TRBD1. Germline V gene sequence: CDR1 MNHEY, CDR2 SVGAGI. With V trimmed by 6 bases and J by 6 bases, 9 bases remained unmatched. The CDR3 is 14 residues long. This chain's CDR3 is CASSKQGAVREQYF. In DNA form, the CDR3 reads TGTGCCAGCAGCAAACAGGGGGCGGTGCGCGAGCAGTACTTC.

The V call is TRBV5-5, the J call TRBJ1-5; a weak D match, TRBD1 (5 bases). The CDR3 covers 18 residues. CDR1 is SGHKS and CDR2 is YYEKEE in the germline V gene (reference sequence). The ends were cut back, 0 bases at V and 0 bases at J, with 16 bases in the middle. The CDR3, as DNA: TGTGCCAGCAGCTTGGCGGTCTCACAGGCATATAGCAATCAGCCCCAGCATTTT. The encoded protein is CASSLAVSQAYSNQPQHF.

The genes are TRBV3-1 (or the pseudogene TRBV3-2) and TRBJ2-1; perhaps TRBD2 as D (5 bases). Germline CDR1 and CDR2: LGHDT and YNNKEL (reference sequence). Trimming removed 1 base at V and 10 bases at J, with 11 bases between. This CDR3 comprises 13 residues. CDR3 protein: CASSQGGSKEQFF. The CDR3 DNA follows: TGTGCCAGCAGCCAAGGTGGGAGTAAAGAGCAGTTCTTC.

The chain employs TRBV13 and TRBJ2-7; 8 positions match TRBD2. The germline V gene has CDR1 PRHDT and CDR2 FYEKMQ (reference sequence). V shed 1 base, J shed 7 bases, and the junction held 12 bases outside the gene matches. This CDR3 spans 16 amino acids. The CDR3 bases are TGTGCCAGCAGCTTAGAGGGTCCGGGAGGGATTGGAGAGCAGTACTTC. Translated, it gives CASSLEGPGGIGEQYF.

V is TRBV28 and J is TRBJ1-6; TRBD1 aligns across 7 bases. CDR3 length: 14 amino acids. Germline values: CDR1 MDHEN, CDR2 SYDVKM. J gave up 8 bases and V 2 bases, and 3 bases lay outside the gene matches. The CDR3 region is CASSLNRGYSPLHF. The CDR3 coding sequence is TGTGCCAGCAGTTTAAACAGGGGTTATTCACCCCTCCACTTT.

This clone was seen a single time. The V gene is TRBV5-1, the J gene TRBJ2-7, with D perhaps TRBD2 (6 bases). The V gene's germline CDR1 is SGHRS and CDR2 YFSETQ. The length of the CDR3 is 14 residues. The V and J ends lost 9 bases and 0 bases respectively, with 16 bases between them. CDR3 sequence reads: CATRGGPSSYEQYF. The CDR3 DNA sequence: TGCGCCACCCGAGGAGGGCCCAGCTCCTACGAGCAGTACTTC.

This CDR3 reads CAWSQTGTGGGNEQFF. CDR3 nucleotide sequence: TGTGCCTGGAGTCAAACCGGGACAGGGGGCGGCAATGAGCAGTTCTTC. V usage is TRBV30 and J usage is TRBJ2-1, with 12 bases that match TRBD1. Per germline, CDR1 GTSNPN and CDR2 SVGIG (reference sequence). J gave up 6 bases and V 2 bases, and 8 bases lay outside the gene matches. This CDR3 has 16 amino acids. Using reference TRBV30 and TRBJ2-1 for the parts outside the CDR3, the full variable domain is SQTIHQWPATLVQPVGSPLSLECTVEGTSNPNLYWYRQAAGRGLQLLFYSVGIGQISSEVPQNLSASRPQDRQFILSSKKLLLSDSGFYLCAWSQTGTGGGNEQFFGPGTRLTVL.

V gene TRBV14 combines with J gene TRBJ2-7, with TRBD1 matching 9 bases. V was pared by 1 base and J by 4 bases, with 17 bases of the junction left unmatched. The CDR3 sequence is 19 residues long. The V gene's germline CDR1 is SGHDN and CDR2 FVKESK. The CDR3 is CASSQVGQGPPDTTYEQYF. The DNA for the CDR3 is TGTGCCAGCAGCCAAGTTGGACAGGGGCCTCCGGATACGACATACGAGCAGTACTTC. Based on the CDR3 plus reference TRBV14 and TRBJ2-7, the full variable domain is EAGVTQFPSHSVIEKGQTVTLRCDPISGHDNLYWYRRVMGKEIKFLLHFVKESKQDESGMPNNRFLAERTGGTYSTLKVQPAELEDSGVYFCASSQVGQGPPDTTYEQYFGPGTRLTVT.